This T cell receptor beta chain is drawn from a study of blood T cell repertoires in COVID-19. This CDR3 spans 15 amino acids. V trimming: 1 base; J trimming: 0 bases; junction bases outside the gene matches: 5. Germline values: CDR1 GTSNPN, CDR2 SVGIG (reference sequence). Clinical history reported by participants formed the basis on which cohorts were assigned. TCRdb's table, derived via immunoSEQ multiplex PCR, lists solely in-frame clones and lacks some. The table lists over 110,000 clones, about 87% of them singletons. The receptor was derived from a man in his forties or fifties in a cohort exposed to, infected with or recovered from COVID-19 (not recorded which). Sequencing was carried out using PBMCs or T cells enriched from blood (not recorded which). The chain employs TRBV30 and TRBJ2-5; the match to TRBD1 covers 7 bases. CDR3 amino acids: CAWSASTGHQETQYF. In nucleotides, the CDR3 is TGTGCCTGGAGTGCCTCGACAGGGCACCAAGAGACCCAGTACTTC. Variable domain in full (rest from reference TRBV30 and TRBJ2-5): SQTIHQWPATLVQPVGSPLSLECTVEGTSNPNLYWYRQAAGRGLQLLFYSVGIGQISSEVPQNLSASRPQDRQFILSSKKLLLSDSGFYLCAWSASTGHQETQYFGPGTRLLVL.